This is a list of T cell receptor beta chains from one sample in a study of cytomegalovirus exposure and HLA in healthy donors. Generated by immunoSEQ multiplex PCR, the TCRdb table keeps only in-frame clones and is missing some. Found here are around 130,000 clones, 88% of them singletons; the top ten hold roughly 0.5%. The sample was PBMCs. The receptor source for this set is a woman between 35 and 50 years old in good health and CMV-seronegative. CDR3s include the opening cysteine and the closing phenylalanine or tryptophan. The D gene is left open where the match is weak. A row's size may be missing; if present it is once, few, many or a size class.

CDR3: CAISVLREDQPQHF
DNA: TGTGCCATCAGTGTGCTCAGGGAAGACCAGCCCCAGCATTTT
J: TRBJ1-5
V: TRBV10-3
size: .
D: .

CDR3: CASSLRGGNNSPLHF
DNA: TGTGCCAGCAGTTTACGCGGGGGGAACAATTCACCCCTCCACTTT
J: TRBJ1-6
V: TRBV27
size: .
D: .

CDR3: CASRPQGSTDTQYF
DNA: TGCGCCAGCAGACCTCAGGGAAGCACAGATACGCAGTATTTT
J: TRBJ2-3
V: TRBV5-1
size: .
D: .

CDR3: CASSISAETQYF
DNA: TGTGCCAGTAGTATATCTGCGGAGACCCAGTACTTC
J: TRBJ2-5
V: TRBV19
size: .
D: .

CDR3: CASNSAGNQPQHF
DNA: TGTGCCAGTAACTCGGCAGGGAATCAGCCCCAGCATTTT
J: TRBJ1-5
V: TRBV19
size: .
D: .

CDR3: CSVGGGQGYGYTF
DNA: TGCAGCGTTGGGGGTGGACAAGGCTATGGCTACACCTTC
J: TRBJ1-2
V: TRBV29-1
size: once
D: .

CDR3: CASSPWDRGSHEQYF
DNA: TGTGCCAGCAGCCCCTGGGACAGGGGTTCCCACGAGCAGTACTTC
J: TRBJ2-7
V: TRBV11-1
size: .
D: TRBD1

CDR3: CASSLLGTHLNQPQHF
DNA: TGTGCCAGCAGTTTGCTCGGGACACACTTAAATCAGCCCCAGCATTTT
J: TRBJ1-5
V: TRBV28
size: .
D: .

CDR3: CASSHSTGEDTEAFF
DNA: TGTGCCAGCAGTCACTCAACAGGGGAGGACACTGAAGCTTTCTTT
J: TRBJ1-1
V: TRBV6-5
size: .
D: TRBD1

CDR3: CSALEAQREPTGELFF
DNA: TGCAGCGCCCTGGAAGCCCAGCGGGAGCCCACCGGGGAGCTGTTTTTT
J: TRBJ2-2
V: TRBV29-1
size: .
D: TRBD2

CDR3: CASSRLDRAYSGNTIYF
DNA: TGTGCCAGCAGCCGTCTCGACAGGGCTTACTCTGGAAACACCATATATTTT
J: TRBJ1-3
V: TRBV7-9
size: .
D: TRBD1

CDR3: CASRSPGQGAKQYF
DNA: TGTGCCAGCAGATCTCCGGGACAGGGGGCAAAGCAGTACTTC
J: TRBJ2-7
V: TRBV6-5
size: .
D: TRBD1

CDR3: CASSIPRGGTYEQYF
DNA: TGTGCCAGTAGTATACCCCGGGGGGGAACCTACGAGCAGTACTTC
J: TRBJ2-7
V: TRBV19
size: once
D: TRBD2

CDR3: CASSALAVYYEQYF
DNA: TGTGCCAGCAGCGCCCTAGCGGTATACTACGAGCAGTACTTC
J: TRBJ2-7
V: TRBV2
size: .
D: TRBD2